This T cell receptor beta chain was retrieved from a study of T cell repertoires in breast cancer (TCRdb year 2016). For the wider study: Tumors, lymph nodes and peripheral blood lymphocytes from breast cancer patients were profiled in the study, along with peripheral blood from healthy control donors. Because breast cancer has a low mutational burden and rarely has common mutations, the study reasoned that TCRs shared between breast cancer patients would target shared antigens. The majority of the roughly 22 patient tumors analyzed for shared TCRs were ER+/PR+. Tumor-free lymph nodes were processed without enzymatic digestion, and blood samples were separated by Ficoll. The controls were nine healthy donors whose age range was similar to that of the patients. On average, roughly 500,000 sequences per sample and around 9.6 reads per input cell were obtained by sequencing. After being minced and digested with Liberase and DNase, tumors and tumor-involved lymph nodes were passed through 70-um and 40-um filters. The study at large found these results: Over 15 TCR pairs were shared across seven or more patient tumors and were rarely found in control blood, which suggests possible tumor specificity. Tumor-involved sentinel lymph nodes shared about fourfold more TCRs with matched tumor repertoires than tumor-free nodes (about 7.7% versus 2%). Shared TCRs showed TRBV7 predominance, possibly reflecting tumor recognition or mispriming bias from eight TRBV7 primers. Genuine antitumor clones may have been missed because singleton TCRs were discarded and only part of each tumor was sampled. Shared TCRs were encoded by various nucleotide sequences, which suggests selection and expansion based on antigen. Emulsion RT-PCR was considered qualitative rather than quantitative, because transcript abundance and primer differences skewed the recovery of clones.

According to the germline V gene, CDR1 reads MNHEY and CDR2 reads SVGEGT. The CDR3, from cysteine to phenylalanine, totals 14 residues. The read is trimmed to its CDR3 DNA, 42 bases read in frame from base 1. The germline ends are 9 bases apart after V is trimmed by 2 bases and J by 2 bases. Receptors were amplified or captured by emulsion pairing. Unpaired genes were suppressed by a second nested PCR with blocking oligos, after which a third nested PCR added Illumina adaptors and barcodes. Each master mix for emulsion RT-PCR held roughly 5,000-260,000 T cells along with C-region, Stepout and V-region primers. The Micellula Emulsion and Purification Kit was used to generate emulsions, and Qiagen OneStep RT-PCR reagents were used for RT-PCR. Pooled libraries were sequenced with paired-end 2 x 250 reads on an Illumina MiSeq. The original pipeline was this. Read pairs were joined in Galaxy and clipped at the engineered overlap into separate alpha and beta files; unclipped reads were discarded. Alpha-beta pairs were assigned using CompleteTCR, a MiTCR-based pipeline in which chains sharing read cluster identifiers are linked by an R script. TCR sequences that were observed only once, about 1-3.1% of the total, were removed as potential sequencing errors. TCRdb's own reprocessing of the public reads used fastp at Q25 and MiXCR and kept productive beta chains. Each entry merges the rows of one CDR3 protein and shows their most common DNA and genes. In this record, the V and J calls reflect TCRdb's handling and not the investigators' own analysis. This sample comprises approximately 40,000 distinct CDR3 sequences, under 50% of them detected only once. The ten largest clones capture 60% to 75% of the sample.

To analyze paired alpha-beta TCRs of CD8+ T cells, the study used an expanded emulsion RT-PCR method with primers covering all TCR V genes. CD8+ T cells were isolated with a CD8 positive selection kit and were then incubated overnight in roughly 11 IU/mL IL-2 prior to emulsion RT-PCR. In this sample, this clonotype turned up many times. Its antigen has not been determined. Per-base quality was not reported, and no clone a single base away is much larger than it. The clonotype originates from a pool of human donors with breast cancer or a healthy control (not recorded which). Sequencing used CD8+ T cells. The chain was built from TRBV6-2 or TRBV6-3 and TRBJ2-5; the D gene is perhaps TRBD1 or TRBD2, each of them matching over 5 bases. The CDR3 reads as follows: CASSYSWGQETQYF. The base sequence is TGTGCCAGCAGTTACAGTTGGGGGCAAGAGACCCAGTACTTC.